This T cell receptor (beta chain) is drawn from a study of Ad26.COV2.S vaccination and SARS-CoV-2 variants. Study overall: Ad26.COV2.S was injected intramuscularly once or twice, 56 days apart.

TCRdb's copy holds only in-frame clones and misses some; the assay was immunoSEQ multiplex PCR. The table includes about 480,000 clones, roughly 89% detected once. The CDR3 runs to 11 residues. V lost 6 bases and J 3 bases, leaving 9 bases between the germline ends. Germline CDR1 is DFQATT and CDR2 is SNEGSKA (reference sequence). The treatment is: around 19 received Ad26.COV2.S at low or high dose, single or two shots; roughly 5 received placebo; per-sample allocation not given. Samples analyzed were those drawn on day 63 after the first vaccine or placebo injection. An adult donor aged 18-55 years was enrolled in Boston. In the vaccine, an Ad26 vector expressed the SARS-CoV-2 spike of the Wuhan strain.

Sequenced material: peripheral blood, taken in a trial of Ad26.COV2.S vaccine versus placebo. The sequence was collected from a person aged 18 to 65 who received the Ad26.COV2.S COVID-19 vaccine or a placebo. This chain connects TRBV20-1 to TRBJ2-7; D unresolved. This CDR3 reads CSAATDYEQYF. DNA of the CDR3: TGCAGTGCGGCTACCGACTACGAGCAGTACTTC.